This is a list of T cell receptor beta chains from one sample in a study of OX40 agonist ivuxolimab in advanced cancers. Measured with immunoSEQ multiplex PCR; TCRdb has only the in-frame clones, and not every one. The sample records about 100,000 clones, 90% being singletons. The sample consisted of CD4+ or CD8+ T cells sorted from blood, taken in a trial of the OX40 agonist ivuxolimab. Receptors originate from an adult with an advanced solid tumor such as melanoma, head and neck, liver or kidney cancer. The CDR3 runs from the conserved cysteine through the conserved F or W. The D gene is left open where the match is weak. Size is stated for part of the rows, as once, few or many counts, or as a class when the clone is expanded.

j_call d_call clone_size v_call cdr3_aa cdr3_nt
TRBJ2-5 NA few TRBV5-6 CASSLAGQSWTQYF TGTGCCAGCAGCTTGGCAGGACAGTCGTGGACCCAGTACTTC
TRBJ2-1 NA NA TRBV10-2 CASSVRVYNEQFF TGCGCCAGCAGTGTTAGGGTCTACAATGAGCAGTTCTTC
TRBJ2-1 TRBD2 NA TRBV15 CATSKGTSGSVGDEQFF TGTGCCACCAGCAAAGGGACTAGCGGGAGTGTAGGCGATGAGCAGTTCTTC
TRBJ1-1 TRBD1 NA TRBV9 CASSTGDRRNTEAFF TGTGCCAGCAGCACCGGGGACAGGCGAAACACTGAAGCTTTCTTT
TRBJ1-5 NA NA TRBV5-1 CASSLLGGNQPQHF TGCGCCAGCAGCTTATTAGGAGGCAATCAGCCCCAGCATTTT
TRBJ2-1 NA NA TRBV6-5 CASRFRDGTTEQFF TGTGCCAGCAGATTCCGGGACGGCACAACTGAGCAGTTCTTC
TRBJ2-5 NA NA TRBV6-1 CASRNGPVYQETQYF TGTGCCAGCAGAAACGGACCCGTGTACCAAGAGACCCAGTACTTC
TRBJ2-3 TRBD2 NA TRBV9 CASSQTSGRAGADTQYF TGTGCCAGCAGCCAAACTAGCGGGAGGGCCGGGGCAGATACGCAGTATTTT
TRBJ2-5 TRBD1 NA TRBV5-6 CASSAGQVAFLGQYF TGTGCCAGCAGCGCCGGACAGGTCGCCTTTCTCGGGCAGTACTTC
TRBJ2-7 NA NA TRBV10-3 CAISESGRAAEQYF TGTGCCATCAGTGAGTCGGGCAGGGCCGCCGAGCAGTACTTC
TRBJ2-1 TRBD2 NA TRBV10-3 CAIRDSAGGSSYNEQFF TGTGCCATCAGAGATTCAGCGGGGGGGAGCTCCTACAATGAGCAGTTCTTC
TRBJ1-2 NA NA TRBV2 CASNSEGSYGYTF TGTGCCAGCAACAGTGAAGGCTCCTATGGCTACACCTTC
TRBJ2-2 NA NA TRBV19 CASTTDLSGLELFF TGTGCCAGTACCACGGACTTGTCCGGGCTAGAGCTGTTTTTT
TRBJ2-2 NA NA TRBV7-2 CASSSRASTGELFF TGTGCCAGCAGTTCCCGGGCAAGCACCGGGGAGCTGTTTTTT
TRBJ1-2 TRBD1 NA TRBV20-1 CSSDRDGGYTF TGCAGTTCCGACAGGGACGGTGGCTACACCTTC
TRBJ2-5 NA NA TRBV28 CASSLAGPTETQYF TGTGCCAGCAGTTTAGCCGGGCCGACAGAGACCCAGTACTTC
TRBJ2-3 TRBD1 once TRBV29-1 CSVQGVPGGSTDTQYF TGCAGCGTCCAGGGGGTCCCTGGCGGTAGCACAGATACGCAGTATTTT
TRBJ2-7 TRBD1 NA TRBV6-6 CASGGQGTYEQYF TGTGCCAGCGGGGGACAGGGGACCTACGAGCAGTACTTC
TRBJ2-1 TRBD1 once TRBV28 CASSSETGGKQFF TGTGCCAGCAGTTCGGAAACAGGGGGAAAACAGTTCTTC
TRBJ2-7 TRBD1 NA TRBV4-3 CASSQDIEGGGEQYF TGCGCCAGCAGCCAAGATATCGAAGGGGGCGGCGAGCAGTACTTC
TRBJ2-1 TRBD2 NA TRBV15 CATSRGLAGGNNEQFF TGTGCCACCAGCAGAGGACTAGCGGGAGGAAACAATGAGCAGTTCTTC
TRBJ2-7 TRBD1 NA TRBV5-5 CASSSTGGPIRYEQYF TGTGCCAGCAGCTCGACAGGGGGACCTATTCGGTACGAGCAGTACTTC
TRBJ1-2 NA NA TRBV15 CATSRGGSYGYTF TGTGCGACGTCCCGTGGGGGGAGCTATGGCTACACCTTC
TRBJ2-7 TRBD2 once TRBV4-1 CASSPSGRPYEQYF TGCGCCAGCAGCCCTAGCGGGAGGCCCTACGAGCAGTACTTC
TRBJ2-5 TRBD2 NA TRBV7-2 CASSGGPHGETQYF TGTGCCAGCTCGGGGGGGCCTCACGGAGAGACCCAGTACTTC
TRBJ1-4 NA NA TRBV7-9 CASSLAGHYNEKLFF TGTGCCAGCAGCTTAGCGGGACACTATAATGAAAAACTGTTTTTT
TRBJ1-2 NA NA TRBV10-1 CARGYWMTSYYGYTF TGCGCCAGAGGGTATTGGATGACCTCTTACTATGGCTACACCTTC
TRBJ1-5 NA NA TRBV10-3 CAISESAGRNQPQHF TGTGCCATCAGTGAGTCTGCAGGGAGGAATCAGCCCCAGCATTTT
TRBJ2-3 NA NA TRBV7-2 CASSLSHRPTGVDTQYF TGTGCCAGCAGCTTATCCCATAGACCCACCGGAGTAGATACGCAGTATTTT
TRBJ1-1 NA NA TRBV7-3 CASSRSKNTEAFF TGTGCCAGCAGCCGCAGTAAGAACACTGAAGCTTTCTTT
TRBJ2-5 NA NA TRBV5-1 CASSSGQIQETQYF TGCGCCAGCAGCTCTGGACAGATCCAAGAGACCCAGTACTTC
TRBJ2-1 TRBD2 NA TRBV30 CAWGTRTHEQFF TGTGCCTGGGGGACTAGAACGCATGAGCAGTTCTTC
TRBJ2-1 NA NA TRBV7-9 CASTPRGNEQFF TGTGCCAGCACTCCCAGGGGAAATGAGCAGTTCTTC
TRBJ2-7 NA NA TRBV27 CASSYRDGWEQYF TGTGCCAGCAGTTACCGGGACGGGTGGGAGCAGTACTTC
TRBJ2-1 NA NA TRBV30 CAWSRTNNNNEQFF TGTGCCTGGAGTAGGACTAATAATAACAATGAGCAGTTCTTC
TRBJ2-6 TRBD1 NA TRBV27 CASSPMAGGNSGANVLTF TGTGCCAGCAGTCCCATGGCAGGGGGTAACTCTGGGGCCAACGTCCTGACTTTC
TRBJ1-2 TRBD1 NA TRBV6-1 CASSEARQGARFDGYTF TGTGCCAGCAGTGAAGCGCGTCAGGGGGCGCGATTCGATGGCTACACCTTC
TRBJ2-2 TRBD2 NA TRBV14 CASSPLPGTSGRDRRNTGELFF TGTGCCAGCAGCCCACTACCCGGGACTAGCGGGAGGGACCGCCGAAACACCGGGGAGCTGTTTTTT
TRBJ2-7 NA NA TRBV28 CASSLPESYEQYF TGTGCCAGCAGTTTACCGGAATCCTACGAGCAGTACTTC
TRBJ2-3 TRBD2 NA TRBV19 CASSAGGAFTDTQYF TGTGCCAGTAGTGCGGGGGGGGCTTTCACAGATACGCAGTATTTT
TRBJ1-6 TRBD1 NA TRBV5-1 CASRGDSNNSPLHF TGCGCCAGCAGAGGGGACAGCAATAATTCACCCCTCCACTTT
TRBJ2-5 TRBD2 NA TRBV28 CASSPAPGLQETQYF TGTGCCAGCAGTCCCGCCCCGGGACTACAAGAGACCCAGTACTTC
TRBJ2-2 TRBD2 few TRBV7-8 CASTNGRSSGYTGELFF TGTGCCAGCACGAACGGGCGGTCTAGCGGTTACACCGGGGAGCTGTTTTTT
TRBJ1-5 TRBD1 NA TRBV19 CASSRTGGNQPQHF TGTGCCAGTAGTCGGACAGGGGGCAATCAGCCCCAGCATTTT
TRBJ2-6 NA NA TRBV10-3 CAISARGPTSGANVLTF TGTGCCATCAGTGCGCGGGGACCTACCTCTGGGGCCAACGTCCTGACTTTC
TRBJ1-6 NA NA TRBV4-3 CASSQVSLGSPLHF TGCGCCAGCAGCCAAGTTTCCCTGGGATCACCCCTCCACTTT
TRBJ2-1 NA NA TRBV6-1 CASSERRSSYNEQFF TGTGCCAGCAGTGAACGACGGAGCTCCTACAATGAGCAGTTCTTC
TRBJ2-3 NA NA TRBV7-2 CASSLVSGGTDTQYF TGTGCCAGCAGCTTAGTGTCGGGAGGCACAGATACGCAGTATTTT
TRBJ2-3 NA NA TRBV7-9 CASSFRAASKDTQYF TGTGCCAGCAGCTTCAGGGCAGCGAGTAAAGATACGCAGTATTTT
TRBJ2-1 TRBD1 NA TRBV30 CAWSALGDSYNEQFF TGTGCCTGGAGTGCTCTCGGGGACAGCTACAATGAGCAGTTCTTC
TRBJ2-5 TRBD1 few TRBV18 CASDRGLIQETQYF TGTGCCAGCGACAGGGGGCTAATCCAAGAGACCCAGTACTTC
TRBJ2-7 NA NA TRBV5-4 CASSYQGMRYEQYF TGTGCCAGCAGCTATCAGGGTATGCGGTACGAGCAGTACTTC
TRBJ2-3 NA NA TRBV7-9 CASSLAERADTQYF TGTGCCAGCAGCTTAGCGGAGCGAGCAGATACGCAGTATTTT
TRBJ1-2 TRBD1 NA TRBV28 CASSEGQGGRGYTF TGTGCCAGCAGTGAGGGACAGGGGGGGAGAGGCTACACCTTC
TRBJ2-7 TRBD2 NA TRBV5-4 CASSLARTSGNYEQYF TGTGCCAGCAGCTTAGCCCGGACTAGCGGAAATTACGAGCAGTACTTC
TRBJ2-7 NA NA TRBV6-1 CASMLSVHEQYF TGTGCCAGCATGTTATCGGTCCACGAGCAGTACTTC
TRBJ1-2 NA few TRBV2 CASRTNYGYTF TGTGCCAGCAGAACTAACTATGGCTACACCTTC